These 27 T cell receptor beta chains were sequenced from one sample in a study of T-cell reconstitution after alpha-beta-depleted transplantation in children. Researchers prepared the TCRbeta library using unique molecular identifiers, the study reports. TCRdb processed the PCR reads anew with MiXCR; each CDR3 protein has one entry. Here the sample spans around 580,000 distinct CDR3 sequences, around 27% being singletons. This sample comprised PBMCs, obtained before TCRalphabeta/CD19-depleted stem cell transplant. These receptors came from a boy younger than two with Wiskott-Aldrich syndrome, due to receive a stem cell transplant.

J is TRBJ2-7 and V is TRBV12-3 or TRBV12-4; TRBD1 matches 7 bases. This CDR3 region has 12 residues. V lost 0 bases to trimming and J lost 12 bases; unmatched junction nucleotides: 5. CDR3 sequence (DNA): TGTGCCAGCAGTTTAGCGGACAGGTGGAGGTACTTC. It specifies CASSLADRWRYF.

This clonotype appeared a few times. The CDR3 here is CASSLGGIGLNEQFF. CDR3 nucleotides: TGTGCCAGCAGCTTAGGGGGGATAGGTCTGAATGAGCAGTTCTTC. The chain has TRBV7-8 and TRBJ2-1; TRBD1 or TRBD2 may be the D gene (5 bases each). The germline V gene has CDR1 SGHVS and CDR2 FQNEAQ. This CDR3 has 15 amino acids. V was cut by 1 base and J by 7 bases, with 14 bases left in between.

The genes are TRBV28 and TRBJ1-5, with D perhaps TRBD1 (5 bases). Germline loops: CDR1 MDHEN, CDR2 SYDVKM. The CDR3 loop spans 12 amino acids. V lost 6 bases to trimming and J lost 8 bases, with 11 bases between them. In DNA form, the CDR3 reads TGTGCCAGCAGCCGGGGGATGGAGCCCCAGCATTTT. Residues: CASSRGMEPQHF.

The chain combines TRBV28 with TRBJ2-7, with TRBD1 identical over 10 bases. The V gene end was trimmed by 11 bases and the J gene end by 5 bases; junction bases not matched to a gene: 3. This CDR3 region has 11 residues. Germline V CDR1 and CDR2: MDHEN, SYDVKM. DNA for the CDR3: TGTGCCCTAGGACAGGGGGACGAGCAGTACTTC. This codes for CALGQGDEQYF.

Here the CDR3 DNA reads TGTGCCAGCAGCGTAAACAGGGGAGTGGGCTACACCTTC. Translation: CASSVNRGVGYTF. V usage is TRBV12-3 or TRBV12-4 and J usage is TRBJ1-2, with 7 nucleotides matching TRBD1. V lost 6 bases, J lost 8 bases, and 9 bases stayed unmatched. This CDR3 has 13 amino acids.

The J gene is TRBJ1-2, the V gene TRBV27; 7 bases are a match to TRBD1. The V gene end was trimmed by 6 bases and the J gene end by 8 bases; junction bases not matched to a gene: 9. CDR3 length equals 13 residues. Germline V gene data show CDR1 as MNHEY and CDR2 as SMNVEV (reference sequence). CDR3 amino acids: CASSRDRARGYTF. The CDR3, as DNA: TGTGCCAGCAGCCGAGACAGGGCTCGCGGCTACACCTTC.

The gene calls are TRBV4-1 and TRBJ2-7; 9 bases fit TRBD1. V was pared by 2 bases and J by 7 bases, with 12 bases of the junction left unmatched. The CDR3 consists of 16 residues. The germline V gene encodes CDR1 MGHRA and CDR2 YSYEKL. CDR3 sequence: CASSQTGIRDRVEQYF. Written as DNA, the CDR3 is TGCGCCAGCAGCCAAACGGGCATCCGGGACAGGGTGGAGCAGTACTTC.

This clonotype was seen a handful of times. The genes are TRBV3-1 and TRBJ2-7; no clear D. Germline CDR1 and CDR2: LGHDT and YNNKEL (reference sequence). The ends were cut back, 1 base at V and 5 bases at J, with 9 bases in the middle. The CDR3 covers 13 residues. The CDR3 sequence: CASSQAFSDEQYF. In DNA, the CDR3 is TGTGCCAGCAGCCAAGCTTTCTCGGACGAGCAGTACTTC.

The table lists this clonotype with a few counts. The rearrangement links TRBV12-3 or TRBV12-4 to TRBJ2-1, with D tentatively TRBD1 (5 bases). The V end lost 6 bases, the J end lost 9 bases, and 12 bases lay between the germline ends. This CDR3 has 12 residues. The CDR3 nucleotides read TGTGCCAGCAGGACCCAGGGCAGTGAGCAGTTCTTC. Translation gives CASRTQGSEQFF.

The rearrangement joins TRBV12-3 or TRBV12-4 to TRBJ2-2, with TRBD2 as a possible D gene (5 bases). The V end lost 6 bases, the J end lost 6 bases, and 17 bases lay between the germline ends. This CDR3 comprises 15 residues. In DNA, the CDR3 is TGTGCCAGCAGGAATCGGGGAGTTGGTTCCGGGGAGCTGTTTTTT. Translating gives CASRNRGVGSGELFF.

This clonotype has just a few counts. The chain joins TRBV29-1 to TRBJ2-7; 11 bases align to TRBD2. The CDR3 consists of 13 residues. The V gene's germline CDR1 is SQVTM and CDR2 ANQGSEA. The V gene end was trimmed by 7 bases and the J gene end by 4 bases; junction bases not matched to a gene: 6. In nucleotides, the CDR3 is TGCAGCGCGAAGGGACTAGCGGCGTACGAGCAGTACTTC. It specifies CSAKGLAAYEQYF.

This clonotype was counted between two and nine times. The rearrangement joins TRBV4-2 to TRBJ2-3; TRBD2 matches at 15 bases. Trimming cost V 0 bases and J 2 bases; bases outside gene matches: 9. CDR3 length: 20 residues. Germline V lookup: CDR1 LGHNA, CDR2 YNFKEQ. CDR3 nucleotides: TGTGCCAGCAGCCAAGATCGGGGACTAGCGGGAGGATTTTACACAGATACGCAGTATTTT. This sequence encodes CASSQDRGLAGGFYTDTQYF.

This rearrangement joins TRBV5-1 to TRBJ2-1; 9 bases map to TRBD2. The CDR3 runs 16 residues. From germline, CDR1 is SGHRS and CDR2 YFSETQ. Trimming took 0 bases from V and 3 from J; bases not matched to a gene: 4. CDR3: CASSLVPTSGYNEQFF. In nucleotides, the CDR3 is TGCGCCAGCAGCTTGGTGCCGACTAGCGGCTACAATGAGCAGTTCTTC.

The CDR3 protein is CAITRTGSSTDTQYF. For the CDR3, the DNA is TGTGCCATCACCCGGACAGGTTCTAGCACAGATACGCAGTATTTT. V usage is TRBV10-3 and J usage is TRBJ2-3; 7 nucleotides align to TRBD1. The V and J ends lost 7 bases and 0 bases, in that order; junction bases with no gene match: 7. Germline V gene sequence: CDR1 ENHRY, CDR2 SYGVKD. This CDR3 contains 15 residues.

The V and J genes are TRBV29-1 and TRBJ2-5, with 7 positions matching TRBD2. The J segment lost 5 bases and the V segment lost 7 bases, leaving 10 bases of the junction unmatched. CDR3 size: 13 residues. Germline CDR1 and CDR2: SQVTM and ANQGSEA. The CDR3: CSGIPGGRETQYF. For the CDR3, the DNA is TGCAGCGGTATCCCGGGAGGAAGGGAGACCCAGTACTTC.

The chain joins TRBV28 to TRBJ2-1, with 11 bases aligning to TRBD2. Germline V CDR1 and CDR2: MDHEN, SYDVKM. Germline trimming cut 2 bases from V and 6 bases from J; bases unmatched to any gene: 0. This CDR3 contains 14 residues. CDR3 sequence reads: CASSLTSGGNEQFF. The CDR3 DNA follows: TGTGCCAGCAGTTTAACTAGCGGGGGCAATGAGCAGTTCTTC.

In this sample, this clonotype turned up many times. The V gene is TRBV24-1, the J gene TRBJ2-1; 8 bases match TRBD1. The CDR3 is 14 amino acids. CDR1 is KGHDR, CDR2 SFDVKD, per germline. The J segment lost 6 bases and the V segment lost 2 bases, leaving 2 bases of the junction unmatched. CDR3 residues: CATSDSRGLNEQFF. In nucleotides, the CDR3 is TGTGCCACCAGTGATTCCAGGGGGCTCAATGAGCAGTTCTTC.

This clonotype was seen just once. The chain has TRBV5-1 and TRBJ2-5; no reliable D call. This CDR3 is 15 amino acids long. CDR1 SGHRS and CDR2 YFSETQ come from the germline V gene. V lost 0 bases and J 2 bases, leaving 11 bases between the germline ends. The CDR3 DNA is TGCGCCAGCAGCTTGGGTCTCCGGCAGCAAGAGACCCAGTACTTC. Amino acids: CASSLGLRQQETQYF.

The chain carries TRBV7-3 and TRBJ2-1, with 9 bases lining up with TRBD2. The V and J ends lost 1 base and 8 bases, in that order; junction bases with no gene match: 6. CDR1 is SGHTA and CDR2 is FQGTGA in the germline V gene. The CDR3 sequence is 15 residues long. DNA for the CDR3: TGTGCCAGCAGCTTAAATCTTGCGGGAGGGCATGAGCAGTTCTTC. Its protein is CASSLNLAGGHEQFF.

In this sample, this clonotype turned up a few times. The V call is TRBV5-1, the J call TRBJ2-5; TRBD2 agrees at 8 bases. This CDR3 is built from 14 residues. V gave up 2 bases and J gave up 5 bases; unmatched junction bases: 5. Germline V CDR1 and CDR2: SGHRS, YFSETQ. Here the CDR3 reads CASSFSGGGETQYF. The CDR3 coding sequence is TGCGCCAGCAGCTTCAGTGGCGGGGGGGAGACCCAGTACTTC.

The chain recombines TRBV5-1 with TRBJ2-3; 9 positions match TRBD2. The CDR3 runs 16 residues. The V and J ends lost 4 bases and 4 bases, in that order; junction bases with no gene match: 10. Germline V lookup: CDR1 SGHRS, CDR2 YFSETQ. CDR3 DNA sequence: TGCGCCAGCAGCGCGACCCTTAGCGGGAGCTCAGATACGCAGTATTTT. The encoded protein is CASSATLSGSSDTQYF.

This chain links TRBV10-3 with TRBJ2-3; D is perhaps TRBD2 (6 bases). Trimming pared 5 bases from V and 0 bases from J, leaving 9 bases between. The CDR3 totals 14 residues. CDR1 ENHRY and CDR2 SYGVKD come from the germline V gene. The CDR3 bases are TGTGCCATCAGTATGAGCGGGAGCACAGATACGCAGTATTTT. It codes for CAISMSGSTDTQYF.

The chain employs TRBV20-1 and TRBJ2-1, with TRBD2 matching over 7 bases. The CDR3 consists of 15 residues. Per the germline V gene, CDR1 is DFQATT and CDR2 is SNEGSKA (reference sequence). The ends lost 3 bases at V and 4 bases at J; junction bases unmatched: 9. This CDR3 reads CSASRRESGYNEQFF. CDR3 sequence (DNA): TGCAGTGCTAGTCGGCGGGAGAGTGGATACAATGAGCAGTTCTTC.

A few counts support this clonotype. The gene calls are TRBV18 and TRBJ2-3; D might be TRBD2 (5 bases). Germline V lookup: CDR1 KGHSH, CDR2 LQKENI. The CDR3 sequence is 17 residues long. With 0 bases removed from V and 2 bases from J, the gap between germline ends came to 15 bases. For the CDR3, the DNA is TGTGCCAGCTCACCACCGAGTCGGCTAGCCCACACAGATACGCAGTATTTT. Protein: CASSPPSRLAHTDTQYF.

The chain carries TRBV20-1 and TRBJ2-3; 11 bases are a match to TRBD2. V dropped 0 bases and J dropped 2; count of bases not matched to a gene: 10. CDR3 length: 18 amino acids. CDR1 is DFQATT and CDR2 is SNEGSKA in the germline V gene (reference sequence). The CDR3 reads CSARDILAGDHSTDTQYF. DNA of the CDR3: TGCAGTGCTAGAGATATACTAGCGGGAGACCATTCCACAGATACGCAGTATTTT.

The rearrangement links TRBV25-1 to TRBJ2-3; the D call may be TRBD1 or TRBD2 (6 bases each). Germline-derived CDR1 and CDR2 are MGHDK and SYGVNS. With 6 bases removed from V and 0 bases from J, the gap between germline ends came to 13 bases. CDR3 length equals 15 residues. The CDR3 bases are TGTGCCAGCAGCATGGGGGGCCACAGCACAGATACGCAGTATTTT. Its translation is CASSMGGHSTDTQYF.

This clonotype was counted a few times. This chain uses TRBV30 with TRBJ1-6; TRBD1 matches at 7 bases. V lost 0 bases and J lost 9; bases outside the gene matches: 8. The CDR3 spans 15 residues. Germline assignment: CDR1 GTSNPN and CDR2 SVGIG (reference sequence). Here the CDR3 reads CAWSVRDRVGSPLHF. The CDR3 nucleotides read TGTGCCTGGAGTGTACGAGACAGGGTGGGTTCACCCCTCCACTTT. Together with reference TRBV30 and TRBJ1-6, the CDR3 gives the full variable domain: SQTIHQWPATLVQPVGSPLSLECTVEGTSNPNLYWYRQAAGRGLQLLFYSVGIGQISSEVPQNLSASRPQDRQFILSSKKLLLSDSGFYLCAWSVRDRVGSPLHFGNGTRLTVT.